The 32 T cell receptor beta chains listed next were all sequenced from one sample in a study of blood T cell repertoires in COVID-19. Some clones are missing from TCRdb's copy, which holds only in-frame ones; the method was immunoSEQ multiplex PCR. In the table there are 250,000 or so clones, about 91% of which are singletons. The sequencing sample was made of peripheral blood. The origin of the receptors is a man at least 80 years old with acute or convalescent COVID-19.

The chain is built from TRBV18 and TRBJ1-6; D is possibly TRBD1 (5 bases). V was pared by 1 base and J by 4 bases, with 14 bases between. The CDR3 is 17 amino acids. Looked up from germline, CDR1 is KGHSH and CDR2 is LQKENI. CDR3 DNA: TGTGCCAGCTCACCACGTGGGGCGGCGGAATATAATTCACCCCTCCACTTT. It encodes CASSPRGAAEYNSPLHF.

The chain combines TRBV4-3 with TRBJ1-2; D might be TRBD1 (5 bases). Trimming took 4 bases from V and 4 from J, leaving 16 bases between them. This CDR3 spans 15 amino acids. The germline V gene has CDR1 LGHNA and CDR2 YSLEER. CDR3 sequence (DNA): TGCGCCAGCAGCCCTCAAACAGGCGCGTCCTATGGCTACACCTTC. Amino acids: CASSPQTGASYGYTF.

This chain links TRBV7-2 with TRBJ2-4; 9 bases align to TRBD1. Per the germline V gene, CDR1 is SGHTA and CDR2 is FQGNSA. Trimming removed 5 bases from V and 0 bases from J; junction bases left unmatched: 11. This CDR3 is 18 amino acids long. The CDR3 DNA is TGTGCCAGCAGCCCTAGACAGGGGGAACAGCTAGCCAAAAACATTCAGTACTTC. Residues: CASSPRQGEQLAKNIQYF.

The chain is built from TRBV19 and TRBJ2-5; D is undetermined. CDR3 length: 13 residues. V lost 5 bases and J 0 bases, leaving 7 bases between the germline ends. CDR1 LNHDA and CDR2 SQIVND come from the germline V gene (reference sequence). CDR3 loop: CASSRDNQETQYF. For the CDR3, the DNA is TGTGCCAGTAGTCGAGACAACCAAGAGACCCAGTACTTC.

CDR3 coding DNA: TGTGCCAGCAGCGTAGGCCCCGGGACAGGGGTCGTTGGGACTGAAGCTTTCTTT. Its protein is CASSVGPGTGVVGTEAFF. This chain joins TRBV9 and TRBJ1-1, with TRBD1 matching 10 bases. Trimming at V came to 0 bases and at J to 5 bases, leaving 13 bases not matched to a gene. Germline V gene data show CDR1 as SGDLS and CDR2 as YYNGEE. CDR3 length: 18 amino acids.

The CDR3 DNA reads TGTGCCAGCAATACAGGGTTGACAGAGAAGAATGAAAAACTGTTTTTT. The encoded protein is CASNTGLTEKNEKLFF. V is TRBV2 and J is TRBJ1-4, with D possibly being TRBD1 (6 bases). Germline values: CDR1 SNHLY, CDR2 FYNNEI. The CDR3 extends over 16 amino acids. V lost 7 bases and J lost 5, with 20 bases in between. Full variable domain (remainder filled in from reference TRBV2 and TRBJ1-4): EPEVTQTPSHQVTQMGQEVILRCVPISNHLYFYWYRQILGQKVEFLVSFYNNEISEKSEIFDDQFSVERPDGSNFTLKIRSTKLEDSAMYFCASNTGLTEKNEKLFFGSGTQLSVL.

V gene TRBV19 combines with J gene TRBJ1-3, with D tentatively TRBD1 (6 bases). Germline CDR1 LNHDA, CDR2 SQIVND (reference sequence). The CDR3 spans 13 residues. V was clipped by 6 bases and J by 4 bases, with 10 bases between them. The CDR3 nucleotides are TGTGCCAGTAGACCTACAGGGGGAAACACCATATATTTT. This translates into CASRPTGGNTIYF.

The J gene is TRBJ1-5, the V gene TRBV6-5; the D is unclear. Germline assignment: CDR1 MNHEY and CDR2 SVGAGI. Between the trimmed V and J ends, which lost 2 bases and 4 bases, there was a span of 6 bases. The CDR3 is 13 amino acids. The CDR3 bases are TGTGCCAGCAGTTACGCGCGAAATCAGCCCCAGCATTTT. Its protein product is CASSYARNQPQHF.

The chain links TRBV9 to TRBJ2-3; 7 positions agree with TRBD2. CDR1 and CDR2 (germline): SGDLS, YYNGEE. The CDR3 length is 15 residues. V dropped 0 bases and J dropped 3; count of bases not matched to a gene: 4. The CDR3 nucleotides read TGTGCCAGCAGCGTAGCTGCGGGAGTAACAGATACGCAGTATTTT. Translated: CASSVAAGVTDTQYF. The whole variable domain, remainder taken from reference TRBV9 and TRBJ2-3, is DSGVTQTPKHLITATGQRVTLRCSPRSGDLSVYWYQQSLDQGLQFLIQYYNGEERAKGNILERFSAQQFPDLHSELNLSSLELGDSALYFCASSVAAGVTDTQYFGPGTRLTVL.

As for this clone: Other DNA sequences within the sample encode an identical CDR3. CDR3 sequence reads: CASSLAGGQETQYF. The CDR3 DNA reads as TGTGCCAGCAGCTTAGCTGGGGGGCAAGAGACCCAGTACTTC. V and J are TRBV7-7 and TRBJ2-5; tentatively, D is TRBD2 (6 bases). With 0 bases removed from V and 2 bases from J, the gap between germline ends came to 7 bases. The CDR3 is made up of 14 amino acids. In germline, CDR1 is SSHAT, CDR2 FNYEAQ (reference sequence).

The chain links TRBV28 to TRBJ1-2; TRBD1 is a possible D gene (6 bases). In germline, CDR1 is MDHEN, CDR2 SYDVKM. The CDR3 consists of 11 residues. Trimming removed 6 bases from V and 7 bases from J, with 9 bases in between. The CDR3 DNA reads TGTGCCAGCAGAACAGGGTCTGGCTACACCTTC. Translation: CASRTGSGYTF.

The chain employs TRBV19 and TRBJ1-5; D unclear. Germline V CDR1 and CDR2: LNHDA, SQIVND (reference sequence). The CDR3 spans 15 residues. The V and J ends lost 4 bases and 3 bases respectively, with 13 bases between them. The CDR3 DNA follows: TGTGCCAGTAGTAAACCCCGCGGAAACAATCAGCCCCAGCATTTT. It codes for CASSKPRGNNQPQHF.

V is TRBV4-3 and J is TRBJ2-1; TRBD2 matches 13 bases. The germline CDR1 and CDR2 sequences are LGHNA and YSLEER. J lost 2 bases, V lost 0 bases, and 10 bases had no gene match. CDR3 size: 20 residues. This CDR3 reads CASSQDGLAGAPGPYNEQFF. In nucleotides, the CDR3 is TGCGCCAGCAGCCAAGATGGACTAGCGGGAGCCCCAGGACCCTACAATGAGCAGTTCTTC.

In this sample, this clone turned up once. CDR3 sequence: CASGLGTGSYEQYF. In DNA, the CDR3 is TGTGCTAGTGGTTTAGGGACAGGGTCCTACGAGCAGTACTTC. V is TRBV12-5 and J is TRBJ2-7; 9 bases fit TRBD1. CDR1 is LGHNT, CDR2 FRNRAP, per germline. V dropped 3 bases and J dropped 1; count of bases not matched to a gene: 1. This CDR3 region has 14 residues.

The J gene is TRBJ2-1, the V gene TRBV5-1; 10 bases align to TRBD2. There are 17 residues in the CDR3. V trimming: 1 base; J trimming: 0 bases; junction bases outside the gene matches: 4. Germline CDR1 and CDR2: SGHRS and YFSETQ. The CDR3 region has the DNA TGCGCCAGCAGCTTGCAGCGGGAGGGAATCTCCTACAATGAGCAGTTCTTC. It specifies CASSLQREGISYNEQFF.

This chain uses TRBV6-5 with TRBJ2-1; 8 nucleotides match TRBD1. CDR1 is MNHEY, CDR2 SVGAGI, per germline. The J segment lost 3 bases and the V segment lost 5 bases, leaving 3 bases of the junction unmatched. This CDR3 has 14 amino acids. The CDR3 DNA reads TGTGCCAGCAGTCCAGGGGGCGACTACAATGAGCAGTTCTTC. As protein: CASSPGGDYNEQFF.

The CDR3 protein is CASSRQGASGANVLTF. CDR3 in DNA: TGTGCCAGCAGTCGACAGGGGGCGTCTGGGGCCAACGTCCTGACTTTC. V is TRBV2 and J is TRBJ2-6; 10 positions agree with TRBD1. The trim removed 5 bases at V and 1 base at J, leaving 2 bases unmatched. Germline-derived CDR1 and CDR2 are SNHLY and FYNNEI. CDR3 size: 16 residues.

The sample holds a few counts of this clone. V usage is TRBV7-2 and J usage is TRBJ2-1; weak D call: TRBD1 (6 bases). Germline V CDR1 and CDR2: SGHTA, FQGNSA. V was cut by 4 bases and J by 3 bases, with 10 bases left in between. The CDR3 is made up of 14 amino acids. This CDR3 reads CASSSTRGYNEQFF. The CDR3 nucleotides read TGTGCCAGCAGCTCCACCAGGGGCTACAATGAGCAGTTCTTC.

The gene calls are TRBV6-6 and TRBJ2-7, with D uncertain. This CDR3 comprises 13 residues. Trimming shortened V by 8 bases and J by 0 bases, and 11 bases separated the two germline ends. Germline V gene lookup returns CDR1 MNHNY and CDR2 SVGAGI (reference sequence). The CDR3 is CASVSPSSYEQYF. CDR3 DNA: TGTGCCAGCGTAAGTCCTAGCTCCTACGAGCAGTACTTC.

The chain combines TRBV9 with TRBJ2-3, with 13 bases lining up with TRBD2. Per the germline V gene, CDR1 is SGDLS and CDR2 is YYNGEE. The CDR3 runs to 16 residues. The trim removed 3 bases at V and 1 base at J, leaving 2 bases unmatched. Written as DNA, the CDR3 is TGTGCCAGCAGCGCAGGACTAGCGGGAGGCACAGATACGCAGTATTTT. Translation gives CASSAGLAGGTDTQYF. Full variable domain (remainder filled in from reference TRBV9 and TRBJ2-3): DSGVTQTPKHLITATGQRVTLRCSPRSGDLSVYWYQQSLDQGLQFLIQYYNGEERAKGNILERFSAQQFPDLHSELNLSSLELGDSALYFCASSAGLAGGTDTQYFGPGTRLTVL.

The gene calls are TRBV29-1 and TRBJ1-4; 10 bases match TRBD1. The CDR3 length is 16 residues. V lost 4 bases to trimming and J lost 1 base; unmatched junction nucleotides: 6. Per the germline V gene, CDR1 is SQVTM and CDR2 is ANQGSEA. In DNA form, the CDR3 reads TGCAGCGTTGGAGGGACAGGGGCGGGAACTAATGAAAAACTGTTTTTT. Translated: CSVGGTGAGTNEKLFF.

V is TRBV18 and J is TRBJ1-5, with D perhaps matching TRBD1 (6 bases). This CDR3 has 13 residues. The V end was cut by 6 bases, the J end by 7 bases, with 13 bases between. Germline loops: CDR1 KGHSH, CDR2 LQKENI. The CDR3 DNA reads as TGTGCCAGCTCGCTACAGGGAGAACAGCCCCAGCATTTT. It codes for CASSLQGEQPQHF.

The chain recombines TRBV5-4 with TRBJ1-1; 7 bases fit TRBD1. V lost 5 bases, J lost 0 bases, and 7 bases stayed unmatched. The germline gives CDR1 SGHNT, CDR2 YYREEE (reference sequence). There are 15 residues in the CDR3. In DNA, the CDR3 is TGTGCCAGCAGTTTTACTACAGGGGTGAACACTGAAGCTTTCTTT. Protein sequence: CASSFTTGVNTEAFF. Full variable domain (outside the CDR3, taken from reference TRBV5-4 and TRBJ1-1): ETGVTQSPTHLIKTRGQQVTLRCSSQSGHNTVSWYQQALGQGPQFIFQYYREEENGRGNFPPRFSGLQFPNYSSELNVNALELDDSALYLCASSFTTGVNTEAFFGQGTRLTVV.

The genes are TRBV13 and TRBJ1-4, with a tentative D call TRBD1 (6 bases). The ends were cut back, 7 bases at V and 3 bases at J, with 15 bases in the middle. CDR1 and CDR2 (germline): PRHDT, FYEKMQ (reference sequence). This CDR3 has 15 amino acids. CDR3 in amino acids: CASTKKGGSNEKLFF. CDR3 bases: TGTGCCAGCACCAAAAAGGGGGGGTCTAATGAAAAACTGTTTTTT.

The V call is TRBV18, the J call TRBJ1-5, with D possibly being TRBD1 (5 bases). Germline CDR1 is KGHSH and CDR2 is LQKENI. V was cut by 4 bases and J by 6 bases, with 7 bases left in between. The CDR3 spans 12 residues. In nucleotides, the CDR3 is TGTGCCAGCTCACTAAGGGGTCAGCCCCAGCATTTT. It yields the protein CASSLRGQPQHF.

J is TRBJ1-5 and V is TRBV2, with TRBD1 identical over 7 bases. Germline-derived CDR1 and CDR2 are SNHLY and FYNNEI. This CDR3 spans 14 amino acids. Unmatched junction bases numbered 3, after V lost 4 bases and J lost 3 bases. DNA for the CDR3: TGTGCCAGCAGTGTACAGGGGATCAATCAGCCCCAGCATTTT. The encoded protein is CASSVQGINQPQHF.

The chain links TRBV4-3 to TRBJ1-2; 8 bases are shared with TRBD1. Trimming cost V 2 bases and J 8 bases; bases outside gene matches: 4. The CDR3 sequence is 13 residues long. Germline loops: CDR1 LGHNA, CDR2 YSLEER. The DNA for the CDR3 is TGCGCCAGCAGCCAATGGACAGGGAGCGGCTACACCTTC. Translation: CASSQWTGSGYTF.

The rearrangement joins TRBV12-3 or TRBV12-4 to TRBJ1-1, with a weak D call TRBD1 (5 bases). V was pared by 5 bases and J by 11 bases, with 12 bases between. The CDR3 runs to 11 residues. This CDR3 reads CASSPGRVAFF. CDR3 in DNA: TGTGCCAGCAGTCCAGGGCGCGTGGCTTTCTTT.

The CDR3 loop reads CASSLATKAQPQHF. CDR3 coding DNA: TGTGCCAGCAGCTTAGCTACAAAAGCGCAGCCCCAGCATTTT. The J gene is TRBJ1-5, the V gene TRBV7-2; no clear D. Germline V gives CDR1 SGHTA, CDR2 FQGNSA. Trimming stripped 0 bases from V and 7 bases from J, with 10 bases between. This CDR3 contains 14 residues.

The chain uses TRBV18 and TRBJ1-3; 7 bases agree with TRBD1. V shed 2 bases, J shed 0 bases, and the junction held 4 bases outside the gene matches. The CDR3 sequence is 16 residues long. CDR1 is KGHSH, CDR2 LQKENI, per germline. CDR3 protein: CASSPWTGISGNTIYF. CDR3 bases: TGTGCCAGCTCACCATGGACAGGAATCTCTGGAAACACCATATATTTT.

This chain links TRBV19 with TRBJ1-5, with 10 bases aligning to TRBD1. There are 17 residues in the CDR3. The V and J ends lost 5 bases and 0 bases, in that order; junction bases with no gene match: 7. Per the germline V gene, CDR1 is LNHDA and CDR2 is SQIVND (reference sequence). As DNA, the CDR3 is TGTGCCAGTAGTGGGGGGACAGGGGAAGGTAGCAATCAGCCCCAGCATTTT. This sequence encodes CASSGGTGEGSNQPQHF.

This chain joins TRBV5-6 and TRBJ2-7, with 8 bases lining up with TRBD2. The V gene end was trimmed by 4 bases and the J gene end by 2 bases; junction bases not matched to a gene: 5. The CDR3 extends over 14 amino acids. Germline V lookup: CDR1 SGHDT, CDR2 YYEEEE. The CDR3 region has the DNA TGTGCCAGCAGCCAAGGACTAGCAGCCTACGAGCAGTACTTC. This gives the protein CASSQGLAAYEQYF.